This T cell receptor (beta chain) is drawn from a study of Ad26.COV2.S vaccination and SARS-CoV-2 variants. The V gene lost 5 bases and the J gene lost 3 bases, with 5 bases spanning the gap. There are 11 residues in the CDR3. Germline lookup yields CDR1 SEHNR and CDR2 FQNEAQ (reference sequence). Findings of the study overall: People given the vaccine had a wider spike-specific TCR breadth than placebo recipients did. Vaccine and placebo groups showed comparable non-spike TCR breadth. It is possible that the TCR breadth and depth analyses underestimated the total T cell responses. Vaccinees reportedly had broad spike-specific CD8+ and CD4+ T cell responses.

Note on this clone: The antigen remains undetermined.

Sequencing was performed with immunoSEQ multiplex PCR; in TCRdb, only in-frame clones are kept and a portion is missing. The sample consists of about 97,000 clones, about three quarters of them appearing once. The sequencing used peripheral blood, collected after recovery from COVID-19. This receptor was obtained from a human donor who had recovered from COVID-19. This chain connects TRBV7-9 to TRBJ2-7; D not resolved. The CDR3 here is CASSELYEQYF. The CDR3 nucleotides are TGTGCCAGCAGCGAACTCTACGAGCAGTACTTC.